This T cell receptor (beta chain) was captured in a study of shared clonotypes between healthy human individuals (TCRdb year 2020). Context from the whole study: The cohort included three men and two women between 18 and 49 years of age. Blood TCR repertoires of several healthy adults were deeply sequenced to estimate repertoire size and the extent of clonotype sharing between individuals. Each donor's leukapheresis produced roughly between roughly 0.9 and 9 billion PBMCs. Different laboratories and diverse techniques were used to prepare libraries and sequence TCR repertoires, to increase sequencing depth and limit assay-specific biases. Per donor, three plates each were used for CD4 naive and CD4 memory, two for CD8 naive, and one for CD8 memory. Broader findings and caveats from the paper: Pairwise subsampling indicated that sequencing depth was expected to affect the degree of clonotype sharing among donors. Approximately 4.8% of naive CD4, more than 3% of naive CD8, 2.3% of memory CD4, and over 0.35% of memory CD8 clonotypes were shared across several donors. Rarefaction of sorted-subset datasets indicated incomplete sequencing despite the large sequencing depth. Clonotypes shared by all four sorted-subset donors showed higher generation probabilities than non-shared clonotypes. Sampling was restricted to blood, and TCR repertoires in tissue are likely to differ from TCR repertoires in blood. The small number of donors limited the genetic and exposure-history diversity represented. Naive subsets generally had larger estimated clonotype richness than memory subsets.

The germline V gene (reference sequence) gives CDR1 as SGHNT and CDR2 as YYREEE. The CDR3, cysteine through phenylalanine, is 13 amino acids long. CDR3 DNA only is kept here, 39 bases in frame from base 1. A distance of 15 bases separates the germline ends of V and J, which lose 4 bases and 8 bases respectively. TCR CDR3 regions were amplified from genomic DNA by multiplex PCR using the deep immunoSEQ assay. Extracted genomic DNA from each cell subset was distributed evenly across all wells of several immunoSEQ 96-well plates, and each plate was treated as a replicate. For sorted subsets, around 200 ng genomic DNA, equal to tens of thousands of T cell genomes, was loaded into each replicate PCR. The purified libraries were quantified using a Qubit 3.0 fluorometer, sized with a Bioanalyzer 2100, and then quantified again using the KAPA Library Quantification kit. Each immunoSEQ 96-well plate was sequenced on its own single-read 150-cycle Illumina NextSeq 550 flow cell. Per the authors' processing: The immunoSEQ output contained only junctional sequences without quality scores, so filtering could not match that applied to full-length reads. To assign V/J genes and CDR3, sequences were annotated using PyIR, a Python wrapper for IgBLAST v1.9, with IMGT germline references. Reads were filtered out if the reads had weak V/J assignments (E-value above 1e-6), no CDR3, stop codons, out-of-frame junctions, or ambiguous translated residues. V3J clonotypes were defined by identical inferred V gene, J gene, and CDR3 amino acid sequence. The percentage overlap between two repertoires was calculated by dividing the number of shared unique clonotypes by the size of the smaller repertoire. Repertoire richness was assessed with RTK rarefaction, the Chao1 estimator, and Recon v2.1 estimates of unobserved clonotypes. Generation probabilities were computed with OLGA for all TCRbeta clonotypes obtained by the gDNA method from four donors. TCRdb retrieved this table from immuneACCESS and kept in-frame rearrangements only. Not all clones are present; in checked studies, unresolved V genes account for under half, and no reason is known for the remainder. That table furnishes V, J and clone size, whereas the DNA furnished D and trimming. This sample lists approximately 340,000 clones; about 74% were detected once. The ten largest clones add up to 10% of the sample.

A word on this clone: Its antigen is not yet known. Within one base of it there is no much larger clone, and no base qualities were kept.

The donors were healthy, HIV-negative adults with no recently reported acute infections or vaccinations. Only Caucasian adults living in Nashville, Tennessee, USA were represented among the donors. CD4+ T cells were enriched by magnetic negative selection, after which naive cells were positively selected on CD45RA and the negative fraction was taken as the memory subset. Blood was collected by leukapheresis, and PBMCs were isolated by Ficoll-Histopaque density gradient centrifugation and then cryopreserved in liquid nitrogen vapor phase. Analytical flow cytometry was used to check the purity and quantity of every magnetically sorted T cell population. Each sorted fraction had its genomic DNA isolated and then quantified by UV absorbance on a Nanodrop 2000c.

Material: memory CD4+ T cells sorted from blood. In light of the paper, this sample's cell subset or site label describes: CD45RA-negative fraction. This receptor chain uses TRBV5-4 and TRBJ1-2; TRBD1 is a weak D gene call, 6 bases matching. The clonotype originates from a man in his thirties or forties in good health. The nucleotide sequence reads as follows: TGTGCCAGCAGCCGACAGGCGGAAAGAGGCTACACCTTC. Its protein is CASSRQAERGYTF.